This T cell receptor beta chain was recovered during a study of T cells in localized non-small cell lung cancer. Generated by immunoSEQ multiplex PCR, the TCRdb table keeps only in-frame clones and is missing some. The repertoire holds about 13,000 clones, with 28% as singletons. In germline, CDR1 is MDHEN, CDR2 SYDVKM. The CDR3 loop spans 13 amino acids. Trimming removed 4 bases from V and 1 base from J, with 7 bases in between. The chain uses TRBV28 and TRBJ2-5, with no clear D. This sequence was found in a female donor aged 60 or older with stage I lung adenocarcinoma. The material was lung tumor tissue, obtained before any cancer treatment. This chain's CDR3 is CASSSALQETQYF. CDR3 nucleotides: TGTGCCAGCAGTTCTGCCCTCCAAGAGACCCAGTACTTC.